These 18 T cell receptor beta chains were all obtained from the same sample, sequenced in a study of tumor-infiltrating lymphocytes in primary liver carcinoma. From around 520 ng of total RNA, TCR beta-specific cDNA was reverse-transcribed using a constant-region primer. Researchers made the TCR beta libraries by running three nested multiplex PCR rounds with slightly modified ARM-PCR. Researchers ran the first two PCR rounds for around 10 cycles each with TRBV1-TRBV30 forward primers and a C-beta reverse primer. TCRdb itself ran the multiplex PCR reads through MiXCR, one entry per CDR3 protein. Of some 180,000 distinct CDR3 sequences listed, around four fifths were seen once; the top ten hold over 15%. Co-extracting RNA and DNA was done with about 18-33 mg of unsorted bulk tissue as input. Sequencing used tumor tissue from primary liver carcinoma. The receptors stem from a man aged 40-50 years with primary liver carcinoma and hepatitis B virus infection.

Note on this clonotype: Its ends do not fully match the called genes, so a read error is possible. V is TRBV11-2 and J is TRBJ2-7; possibly TRBD1 for D (5 bases). The CDR3 sequence is 14 residues long. Looked up from germline, CDR1 is SGHAT and CDR2 is FQNNGV. The CDR3 spells CASSSNRHSYVQYF. The CDR3 DNA reads as TGTGCCAGCAGCTCTAACAGGCATTCCTACGTGCAGTACTTC.

The chain carries TRBV11-2 and TRBJ2-7, with 9 nucleotides matching TRBD1. Germline CDR1 reads SGHAT; CDR2 reads FQNNGV. Trimming removed 5 bases from V and 4 bases from J; junction bases left unmatched: 9. CDR3 length equals 15 residues. CDR3 in amino acids: CASSLRRTGEYEQYF. In DNA, the CDR3 is TGTGCCAGCAGCCTACGACGGACAGGGGAATACGAGCAGTACTTC. Variable domain in full (rest from reference TRBV11-2 and TRBJ2-7): EAGVAQSPRYKIIEKRQSVAFWCNPISGHATLYWYQQILGQGPKLLIQFQNNGVVDDSQLPKDRFSAERLKGVDSTLKIQPAKLEDSAVYLCASSLRRTGEYEQYFGPGTRLTVT.

This clonotype appeared a single time. The junction shows a germline mismatch at one end, possibly a read error. This chain links TRBV28 with TRBJ1-1; D ambiguous. CDR1 and CDR2 (germline): MDHEN, SYDVKM. This CDR3 contains 15 residues. CDR3 DNA sequence: TGTGCCAGCATCATTGGACGGCTTCGGAACATTGAAGTTTTCTTT. Translation: CASIIGRLRNIEVFF.

CDR3 bases: TGTGCCAGTAACTTTTCCTGGACTAGCGGGACCAAAAACATTCAGTACTTC. Protein sequence: CASNFSWTSGTKNIQYF. The chain uses TRBV11-1 and TRBJ2-4; 12 nucleotides match TRBD2. Germline V CDR1 and CDR2: SGHAT, FQDESV (reference sequence). The CDR3 has 17 amino acids. The V and J ends lost 9 bases and 2 bases, in that order; junction bases with no gene match: 11.

Comments on this clonotype: The junction differs from germline at one of its ends, possibly a read error. V gene TRBV5-4 combines with J gene TRBJ2-7; TRBD2 matches at 8 bases. CDR1 and CDR2 from the germline V gene are SGHNT and YYREEE (reference sequence). The CDR3 runs to 16 residues. CDR3 DNA: TGTGCCAGCAGCTTGGGGCAAGCGGGAGCAGCCTACGAACAGTACTTC. As protein: CASSLGQAGAAYEQYF. The variable domain in full, with the rest retrieved from reference TRBV5-4 and TRBJ2-7, is ETGVTQSPTHLIKTRGQQVTLRCSSQSGHNTVSWYQQALGQGPQFIFQYYREEENGRGNFPPRFSGLQFPNYSSELNVNALELDDSALYLCASSLGQAGAAYEQYFGPGTRLTVT.

At least ten counts were recorded for this clonotype. The chain carries TRBV10-1 and TRBJ2-5; D not certain. V lost 3 bases and J lost 5, with 13 bases in between. Germline V gives CDR1 WNHNN, CDR2 SYGVQD (reference sequence). The CDR3 extends over 14 amino acids. The CDR3 loop is CASSETVTSETQYF. CDR3 nucleotides: TGCGCCAGCAGTGAAACCGTAACCTCGGAGACCCAGTACTTC.

On this clonotype itself: The CDR3 end shows no conserved phenylalanine or tryptophan, and so a read error is likely. V usage is TRBV10-3 and J usage is TRBJ1-1, with D tentatively TRBD1 (6 bases). CDR1 and CDR2 (germline): ENHRY, SYGVKD. With 5 bases removed from V and 5 bases from J, the gap between germline ends came to 15 bases. The CDR3 runs 14 residues. CDR3 sequence: CAISTSGGATEAFV. The DNA for the CDR3 is TGTGCCATCAGTACATCCGGGGGGGCGACTGAAGCTTTCGTT.

The chain uses TRBV29-1 and TRBJ1-5; D remains unclear. This CDR3 contains 13 residues. Germline V CDR1 and CDR2: SQVTM, ANQGSEA. The CDR3: CNVVGLINQPQHF. CDR3 DNA sequence: TGCAACGTCGTCGGACTGATCAATCAGCCCCAGCATTTT.

Note on this clonotype: The junction and the germline gene differ at one end; a read error may be behind it. This chain connects TRBV29-1 to TRBJ2-1; 9 bases are shared with TRBD2. The CDR3 has 11 amino acids. Germline loops: CDR1 SQVTM, CDR2 ANQGSEA. CDR3 sequence: CSGDQRGARAF. CDR3 sequence (DNA): TGCAGCGGGGACCAGCGGGGGGCTAGGGCCTTC.

To note about this clonotype: Compared with germline, one end of the junction differs, possibly owing to a read error. The chain is built from TRBV4-2 and TRBJ1-2; unclear D gene. The length of the CDR3 is 14 residues. Germline V lookup: CDR1 LGHNA, CDR2 YNFKEQ. CDR3 DNA sequence: TGTGCCAGCAGCCACTTGGACGGCAACTTTGGCTACACTTTC. Its translation: CASSHLDGNFGYTF.

In the case of this clonotype: One base away lies a much larger clone, so this may be a sequencing read error. The chain couples TRBV6-2 or TRBV6-3 to TRBJ1-1; the match to TRBD1 covers 7 bases. There are 13 residues in the CDR3. Germline values: CDR1 MNHEY, CDR2 SVGEGT. CDR3 in amino acids: CVSRGDSHTEAFF. CDR3 coding DNA: TGTGTCAGCAGAGGGGACAGCCACACTGAAGCTTTCTTT.

The chain is built from TRBV14 and TRBJ2-1, with 9 positions matching TRBD1. The CDR3 sequence is 17 residues long. Per germline, CDR1 SGHDN and CDR2 FVKESK. The CDR3, as DNA: TGTGCATGCAACCAAGAGGGTCAGGGGACAGGGTACAATGAGCAGTTCTTC. Its protein is CACNQEGQGTGYNEQFF.

To note about this clonotype: The DNA is omitted, as the CDR3 cannot be located on it reliably, and the CDR3 follows TCRdb's listing. The V call is TRBV29-1, the J call TRBJ2-2. The CDR3 totals 12 residues, both ends included. The germline V gene has CDR1 SQVTM and CDR2 ANQGSEA. The CDR3 protein is CSVACGTGELFF.

This rearrangement joins TRBV19 to TRBJ2-7; TRBD2 matches at 8 bases. In germline, CDR1 is LNHDA, CDR2 SQIVND (reference sequence). The CDR3 is 16 residues long. V dropped 5 bases and J dropped 3; count of bases not matched to a gene: 12. CDR3 protein: CASSLPGTSLCYEQYF. CDR3 bases: TGTGCCAGTAGTCTCCCGGGGACTAGTTTGTGCTACGAGCAGTACTTC.

Notes on this clonotype: A much larger clonotype is one base distant, so this may be a read error. This chain connects TRBV6-4 to TRBJ2-3; D is uncertain. Trimming removed 2 bases at V and 4 bases at J, with 13 bases between. The CDR3 length is 15 residues. Germline values: CDR1 MRHNA, CDR2 SNTAGT. Written as DNA, the CDR3 is TGTGCCAGCAGTGACGGTGCGGATCTCGCAGATACGCAGTATTTT. Amino acid sequence: CASSDGADLADTQYF.

This rearrangement joins TRBV4-2 to TRBJ1-2; unclear D gene. Germline V gives CDR1 LGHNA, CDR2 YNFKEQ. Trimming stripped 0 bases from V and 10 bases from J, with 15 bases between. CDR3 length: 14 residues. CDR3 loop: CASSQEIRSRAYTF. CDR3 sequence (DNA): TGTGCCAGCAGCCAAGAAATAAGGTCTCGGGCCTACACCTTC.

The chain is built from TRBV29-1 and TRBJ2-5; 8 bases line up with TRBD2. The CDR3 extends over 13 amino acids. Germline trimming cut 4 bases from V and 7 bases from J; bases unmatched to any gene: 8. Germline V gene sequence: CDR1 SQVTM, CDR2 ANQGSEA. CDR3 sequence: CSVGGGRLVTQYF. CDR3 in DNA: TGCAGCGTTGGAGGCGGGAGGCTAGTGACCCAGTACTTC.

This clonotype was seen just once. One end of the junction fails to match germline, which may point to a read error. The rearrangement joins TRBV29-1 to TRBJ2-6; TRBD2 matches 10 bases. The CDR3 contains 18 residues. The germline gives CDR1 SQVTM, CDR2 ANQGSEA. CDR3 nucleotides: TGTATCGTTGGAGGGACTAGCGAGAGCCTCTCTGGAGCCAACGTCCTGACTTTC. Its translation: CIVGGTSESLSGANVLTF.